These 7 T cell receptor beta chains originate from one sample sequenced in a study of OX40 agonist ivuxolimab in advanced cancers. Using immunoSEQ multiplex PCR, the repertoire was profiled, and TCRdb retains in-frame clones only, with some absent. The repertoire holds about 45,000 clones, with 89% as singletons. Sequencing was performed on CD4+ or CD8+ T cells sorted from blood, taken in a trial of the OX40 agonist ivuxolimab. The origin of the receptors is an adult with an advanced solid tumor such as melanoma, head and neck, liver or kidney cancer.

This clone was picked up a small number of times. The V call is TRBV18, the J call TRBJ2-7; a weak D match, TRBD1 (5 bases). V lost 3 bases to trimming and J lost 4 bases, with 10 bases between them. CDR1 is KGHSH, CDR2 LQKENI, per germline. The CDR3 runs 13 residues. The CDR3 DNA follows: TGTGCCAGCTCACCGGAGACAGAGTACGAGCAGTACTTC. Amino acid sequence: CASSPETEYEQYF.

The chain couples TRBV6-5 to TRBJ1-2; the D is unclear. CDR3 length equals 16 residues. CDR1 and CDR2 (germline): MNHEY, SVGAGI. The V gene lost 4 bases and the J gene lost 6 bases, with 21 bases spanning the gap. The CDR3 is CASSLPGRNPWDGYTF. CDR3 nucleotide sequence: TGTGCCAGCAGTTTGCCCGGGAGAAACCCTTGGGATGGCTACACCTTC.

The V gene is TRBV11-2, the J gene TRBJ1-1; D call uncertain. This CDR3 contains 14 residues. From germline, CDR1 is SGHAT and CDR2 FQNNGV. Trimming took 5 bases from V and 1 from J, leaving 11 bases between them. The CDR3 DNA reads TGTGCCAGCAGCCCCACAGTACGGAACACTGAAGCTTTCTTT. This codes for CASSPTVRNTEAFF.

The V call is TRBV2, the J call TRBJ1-4; no reliable D call. The germline V and J ends were trimmed by 4 bases and 7 bases, with 10 bases remaining between them. CDR3 length equals 13 residues. CDR1 is SNHLY, CDR2 FYNNEI, per germline. The CDR3 loop reads CASSVWEGEKLFF. The CDR3 nucleotides read TGTGCCAGCAGTGTTTGGGAGGGTGAAAAACTGTTTTTT.

The CDR3 loop reads CASSFGTGGYEQYF. The CDR3 DNA is TGTGCCAGCAGTTTCGGGACAGGGGGCTACGAGCAGTACTTC. The chain links TRBV27 to TRBJ2-7; 11 bases align to TRBD1. The germline gives CDR1 MNHEY, CDR2 SMNVEV (reference sequence). With V trimmed by 3 bases and J by 3 bases, 1 base remained unmatched. The length of the CDR3 is 14 residues.

The gene calls are TRBV7-8 and TRBJ1-3, with D uncertain. CDR3 size: 14 residues. V was trimmed by 4 bases and J by 1 base, leaving 8 bases between them. In germline, CDR1 is SGHVS, CDR2 FQNEAQ. The CDR3 DNA sequence: TGTGCCAGCAGCTCGACGGCGTCTGGAAACACCATATATTTT. Amino acid sequence: CASSSTASGNTIYF. Combining the CDR3 with reference TRBV7-8 and TRBJ1-3 gives the whole variable domain GAGVSQSPRYKVAKRGQDVALRCDPISGHVSLFWYQQALGQGPEFLTYFQNEAQLDKSGLPSDRFFAERPEGSVSTLKIQRTQQEDSAVYLCASSSTASGNTIYFGEGSWLTVV.

The chain joins TRBV6-5 to TRBJ2-7; no firm D call. Trimming took 2 bases from V and 7 from J, leaving 15 bases between them. CDR1 MNHEY and CDR2 SVGAGI come from the germline V gene. The CDR3 runs 14 residues. The CDR3 DNA follows: TGTGCCAGCAGTTACCCCCCCGCAGGCCCTGAGCAGTACTTC. Encoded protein: CASSYPPAGPEQYF.